Listed below are T cell receptor beta chains from one sample, sequenced in a study of T cell responses to AZD1222 COVID-19 vaccine. The data were produced by immunoSEQ multiplex PCR, yet TCRdb's version contains in-frame clones alone and is incomplete. The data contain about 150,000 clones, around 90% of them singletons. Here the sequenced sample was peripheral blood, taken on day 0 of AZD1222 vaccination. These receptors were taken from an adult in good health. Each CDR3 is given with its conserved first and last residue. The order of the fields is J gene, clone size, V gene, D gene, CDR3 DNA, CDR3 protein. D genes are given only for firm matches. Some rows mark clone size as missing; the rest say once, few, many or name a class of expanded clone.

j_gene: TRBJ1-1
abundance: NA
v_gene: TRBV5-4
d_gene: NA
CDR3nt: TGTGCCAGCAGCTTAACGAACACTGAAGCTTTCTTT
CDR3aa: CASSLTNTEAFF

j_gene: TRBJ1-3
abundance: NA
v_gene: TRBV9
d_gene: NA
CDR3nt: TGTGCCAGCAGCGTATCGGCAGGGTCTGGAAACACCATATATTTT
CDR3aa: CASSVSAGSGNTIYF

j_gene: TRBJ2-1
abundance: NA
v_gene: TRBV7-8
d_gene: TRBD2
CDR3nt: TGTGCCAGCAGCCTGGCTAGCGGGGGCCATTACAATGAGCAGTTCTTC
CDR3aa: CASSLASGGHYNEQFF

j_gene: TRBJ1-1
abundance: NA
v_gene: TRBV6-2/TRBV6-3
d_gene: NA
CDR3nt: TGTGCCAGCAGTTACCTTCCGGGACACCTGAACACTGAAGCTTTCTTT
CDR3aa: CASSYLPGHLNTEAFF

j_gene: TRBJ2-7
abundance: NA
v_gene: TRBV4-3
d_gene: TRBD1
CDR3nt: TGCGCCAGCAGCCAATTTACAGGGGCCTACGAGCAGTACTTC
CDR3aa: CASSQFTGAYEQYF

j_gene: TRBJ1-1
abundance: NA
v_gene: TRBV6-5
d_gene: NA
CDR3nt: TGTGCCAGCAGTAGGGGCAGCACGGGGGGCACTGAAGCTTTCTTT
CDR3aa: CASSRGSTGGTEAFF

j_gene: TRBJ1-2
abundance: NA
v_gene: TRBV6-5
d_gene: TRBD1
CDR3nt: TGTGCCAGCAGTTACGGCGCGGGACAGGGAAACTATGGCTACACCTTC
CDR3aa: CASSYGAGQGNYGYTF

j_gene: TRBJ1-5
abundance: NA
v_gene: TRBV6-5
d_gene: TRBD1
CDR3nt: TGTGCCAGCAGTCGAACCGAGGACAGGGGTCAGCCCCAGCATTTT
CDR3aa: CASSRTEDRGQPQHF

j_gene: TRBJ2-5
abundance: NA
v_gene: TRBV9
d_gene: NA
CDR3nt: TGTGCCAGCAGCGTAGCGGCGGGGACACAAGAGACCCAGTACTTC
CDR3aa: CASSVAAGTQETQYF

j_gene: TRBJ2-2
abundance: NA
v_gene: TRBV5-1
d_gene: NA
CDR3nt: TGCGCCAGCAGGGAGGGAGCGAACACCGGGGAGCTGTTTTTT
CDR3aa: CASREGANTGELFF

j_gene: TRBJ2-3
abundance: NA
v_gene: TRBV9
d_gene: NA
CDR3nt: TGTGCCAGCAGCGCCCGGATGAGGGATACGCAGTATTTT
CDR3aa: CASSARMRDTQYF

j_gene: TRBJ1-3
abundance: NA
v_gene: TRBV6-1
d_gene: NA
CDR3nt: TGTGCCAGCAGTGAACAGGGTATCGTTGGAAACACCATATATTTT
CDR3aa: CASSEQGIVGNTIYF

j_gene: TRBJ2-5
abundance: NA
v_gene: TRBV21-1
d_gene: NA
CDR3nt: TGTGCCAGCAGCAAAGGTGGGGCAGTTAAAGAGACCCAGTACTTC
CDR3aa: CASSKGGAVKETQYF

j_gene: TRBJ1-2
abundance: NA
v_gene: TRBV9
d_gene: NA
CDR3nt: TGTGCCAGCAGCGTAAATACAGGTGTAGGTGGCTACACCTTC
CDR3aa: CASSVNTGVGGYTF

j_gene: TRBJ1-2
abundance: NA
v_gene: TRBV4-2
d_gene: NA
CDR3nt: TGTGCCAGCAGCCAAGACTATACGGAGGGCCCATTTTGGGGCTACACCTTC
CDR3aa: CASSQDYTEGPFWGYTF

j_gene: TRBJ2-2
abundance: NA
v_gene: TRBV7-3
d_gene: TRBD1
CDR3nt: TGTGCCAGCAGCCAGGGGGCGTCCGGGGAGCTGTTTTTT
CDR3aa: CASSQGASGELFF

j_gene: TRBJ1-2
abundance: few
v_gene: TRBV20-1
d_gene: NA
CDR3nt: TGCAGTGCTAAAGCGTATGGCTACACCTTC
CDR3aa: CSAKAYGYTF

j_gene: TRBJ1-5
abundance: NA
v_gene: TRBV7-9
d_gene: NA
CDR3nt: TGTGCCAGCAGCTTAGGGGGTCAGAACAATCAGCCCCAGCATTTT
CDR3aa: CASSLGGQNNQPQHF

j_gene: TRBJ2-2
abundance: NA
v_gene: TRBV4-3
d_gene: TRBD2
CDR3nt: TGCGCCAGCAGCCAAGATCCCAGCGGGGGGGCCGGCGGGGAGCTGTTTTTT
CDR3aa: CASSQDPSGGAGGELFF

j_gene: TRBJ2-7
abundance: few
v_gene: TRBV6-1
d_gene: NA
CDR3nt: TGTGCCAGCAGTGAAGCCCAGGGGCCGTACGAGCAGTACTTC
CDR3aa: CASSEAQGPYEQYF

j_gene: TRBJ2-1
abundance: NA
v_gene: TRBV12-3/TRBV12-4
d_gene: NA
CDR3nt: TGTGCCAGCAGTTTAGGGGCGTTCTTC
CDR3aa: CASSLGAFF

j_gene: TRBJ2-7
abundance: NA
v_gene: TRBV6-6
d_gene: TRBD2
CDR3nt: TGTGCCAGCAGTCGTGGACTAGCGGGGGGCCAAGTCACCACCTACGAGCAGTACTTC
CDR3aa: CASSRGLAGGQVTTYEQYF

j_gene: TRBJ2-7
abundance: once
v_gene: TRBV9
d_gene: NA
CDR3nt: TGTGCCAGCAGCGTTTCCGGGGGCCCCGGGTACGAGCAGTACTTC
CDR3aa: CASSVSGGPGYEQYF

j_gene: TRBJ1-1
abundance: NA
v_gene: TRBV7-9
d_gene: NA
CDR3nt: TGTGCCAGCAGCTTAAATTCGGGTGGGAACACTGAAGCTTTCTTT
CDR3aa: CASSLNSGGNTEAFF

j_gene: TRBJ2-7
abundance: NA
v_gene: TRBV18
d_gene: NA
CDR3nt: TGTGCCAGCTCACCACGACAGTACGACGAGCAGTACTTC
CDR3aa: CASSPRQYDEQYF

j_gene: TRBJ2-1
abundance: NA
v_gene: TRBV5-1
d_gene: TRBD2
CDR3nt: TGCGCCAGCAGCTTGAGCAGCGGGGGAACCTACAATGAGCAGTTCTTC
CDR3aa: CASSLSSGGTYNEQFF

j_gene: TRBJ2-7
abundance: NA
v_gene: TRBV12-5
d_gene: TRBD1
CDR3nt: TGTGCTAGTGGTTCGCCCGGGACAGGGCGTTACGAGCAGTACTTC
CDR3aa: CASGSPGTGRYEQYF

j_gene: TRBJ1-4
abundance: NA
v_gene: TRBV5-4
d_gene: NA
CDR3nt: TGTGCCAGCAGCCATCTTACCGGGACCTCTAATGAAAAACTGTTTTTT
CDR3aa: CASSHLTGTSNEKLFF

j_gene: TRBJ1-4
abundance: NA
v_gene: TRBV4-3
d_gene: NA
CDR3nt: TGCGCCAGCAGCCAAGTATGGACAACTAATGAAAAACTGTTTTTT
CDR3aa: CASSQVWTTNEKLFF

j_gene: TRBJ2-7
abundance: once
v_gene: TRBV28
d_gene: TRBD2
CDR3nt: TGTGCCAGCAGTTTAACCGGGGGGAGCGGGTACGAGCAGTACTTC
CDR3aa: CASSLTGGSGYEQYF

j_gene: TRBJ1-2
abundance: NA
v_gene: TRBV4-1
d_gene: TRBD1
CDR3nt: TGCGCCAGCAGCCAGGAGGTGTCAGGGGGCGCAGGCTACACCTTC
CDR3aa: CASSQEVSGGAGYTF

j_gene: TRBJ1-2
abundance: NA
v_gene: TRBV27
d_gene: NA
CDR3nt: TGTGCCAGCAGTTTAGCCAGCGCCACTAACTATGGCTACACCTTC
CDR3aa: CASSLASATNYGYTF

j_gene: TRBJ1-2
abundance: NA
v_gene: TRBV5-4
d_gene: NA
CDR3nt: TGTGCCAGCAGCTGGGGGGGACCCGGCTACACCTTC
CDR3aa: CASSWGGPGYTF

j_gene: TRBJ2-3
abundance: NA
v_gene: TRBV18
d_gene: NA
CDR3nt: TGTGCCAGCACATTTACTAACACAGATACGCAGTATTTT
CDR3aa: CASTFTNTDTQYF

j_gene: TRBJ1-1
abundance: NA
v_gene: TRBV10-3
d_gene: TRBD1
CDR3nt: TGTGCCACCATGACAGGGTCGAACACTGAAGCTTTCTTT
CDR3aa: CATMTGSNTEAFF

j_gene: TRBJ2-1
abundance: NA
v_gene: TRBV4-3
d_gene: NA
CDR3nt: TGCGCCAGCAGCGGCCGACCGGGACCACCTAATGAGCAGTTCTTC
CDR3aa: CASSGRPGPPNEQFF

j_gene: TRBJ2-3
abundance: NA
v_gene: TRBV9
d_gene: NA
CDR3nt: TGTGCCAGCAGGAGCGGAGATACGCAGTATTTT
CDR3aa: CASRSGDTQYF

j_gene: TRBJ1-5
abundance: NA
v_gene: TRBV12-3/TRBV12-4
d_gene: NA
CDR3nt: TGTGCCAGCAGCGACAGGTATCAGCCCCAGCATTTT
CDR3aa: CASSDRYQPQHF

j_gene: TRBJ1-2
abundance: NA
v_gene: TRBV12-3/TRBV12-4
d_gene: NA
CDR3nt: TGTGCCAGCAGTTTGGCAGGGAGCTACACCTTC
CDR3aa: CASSLAGSYTF

j_gene: TRBJ2-7
abundance: NA
v_gene: TRBV6-6
d_gene: NA
CDR3nt: TGTGCCAGCTTAGACACCACCTACGAGCAGTACTTC
CDR3aa: CASLDTTYEQYF

j_gene: TRBJ1-2
abundance: NA
v_gene: TRBV10-3
d_gene: TRBD1
CDR3nt: TGTGCCATCAGGGAGGGGACAGGGTCAAACTATGGCTACACCTTC
CDR3aa: CAIREGTGSNYGYTF

j_gene: TRBJ2-3
abundance: NA
v_gene: TRBV4-3
d_gene: TRBD1
CDR3nt: TGCGCCAGCAGCCACGGGACAGGGGGAGGTACAGATACGCAGTATTTT
CDR3aa: CASSHGTGGGTDTQYF